This T cell receptor (beta chain) emerged from a study of T cell repertoires in cytomegalovirus infection. As for the study in general: In public TCR beta signatures, there were indications of both CMV infection and matching HLA type. Whole-study results and caveats: Cumulative frequency of public TCR beta families picked out carriers of CMV plus the relevant HLA.

TCRdb reanalysed the reads using MiXCR and keeps one entry per CDR3 protein. The sample lists fewer than 1,000,000 distinct CDR3 sequences; approximately 31% were seen once. The V and J ends lost 2 bases and 8 bases, in that order; junction bases with no gene match: 9. CDR1 is LNHDA, CDR2 SQIVND, per germline (reference sequence). This CDR3 has 16 residues. Turning to this clonotype: What it recognizes is unknown.

Sequenced material: cultured CD8+ T cells from PBMCs, taken from culture after CMV antigen stimulation. The rearrangement joins TRBV19 to TRBJ2-1; 10 nucleotides match TRBD1. The TCR comes from a human donor in good health (CMV status not recorded). Some clones in this sample may be carry-over from other donors' samples. Written as DNA, the CDR3 is TGTGCCAGTAGTATATCCGGGACAGGGGCGGATTATGAGCAGTTCTTC. Its protein product is CASSISGTGADYEQFF.